Sequencing of this T cell receptor beta chain was carried out in a study of blood T cells in healthy people across ages. Per the germline V gene, CDR1 is SGHRS and CDR2 is YFSETQ. The CDR3 consists of 17 residues. The V end lost 5 bases, the J end lost 5 bases, and 25 bases lay between the germline ends. With a J-beta primer mix and a sample-barcoded 5' primer, a second PCR ran 7 to 11 cycles. TCRdb re-called the 5' RACE reads through MiXCR, storing one row per CDR3 protein. This repertoire shows roughly 2 million distinct CDR3 sequences, about 49% found once; its top ten account for approximately 2.1%.

The sample taken for sequencing was blood. The V and J genes are TRBV5-1 and TRBJ2-5; D gene unclear. This TCR was sampled from a woman aged 35 to 49 in good health. CDR3 nucleotides: TGCGCCAGCAGTGATCCCTCTGGCGCGTATAATCAGGAGACCCAGTACTTC. Translation: CASSDPSGAYNQETQYF.